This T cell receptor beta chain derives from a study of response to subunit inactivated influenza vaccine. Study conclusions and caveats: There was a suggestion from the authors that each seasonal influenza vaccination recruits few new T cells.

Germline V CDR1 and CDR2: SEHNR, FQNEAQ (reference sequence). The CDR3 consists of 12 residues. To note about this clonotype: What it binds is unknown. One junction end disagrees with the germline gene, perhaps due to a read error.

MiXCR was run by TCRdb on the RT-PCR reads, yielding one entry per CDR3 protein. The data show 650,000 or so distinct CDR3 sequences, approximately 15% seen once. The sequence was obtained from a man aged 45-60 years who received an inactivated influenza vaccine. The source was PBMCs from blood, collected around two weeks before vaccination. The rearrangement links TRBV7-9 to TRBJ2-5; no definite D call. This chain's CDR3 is CASSYAKDTQYF. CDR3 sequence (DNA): TGTGCCAGCAGCTACGCCAAAGACACCCAGTACTTC.